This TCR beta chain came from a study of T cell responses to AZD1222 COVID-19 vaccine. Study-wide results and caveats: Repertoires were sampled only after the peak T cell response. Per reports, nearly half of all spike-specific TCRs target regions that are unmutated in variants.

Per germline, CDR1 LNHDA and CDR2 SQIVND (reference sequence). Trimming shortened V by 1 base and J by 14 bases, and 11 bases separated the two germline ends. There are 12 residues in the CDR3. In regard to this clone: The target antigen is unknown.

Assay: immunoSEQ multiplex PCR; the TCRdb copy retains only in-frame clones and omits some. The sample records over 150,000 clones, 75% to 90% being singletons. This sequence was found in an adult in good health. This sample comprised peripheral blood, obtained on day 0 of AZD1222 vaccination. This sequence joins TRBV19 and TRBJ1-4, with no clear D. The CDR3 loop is CASSIGGKRLFF. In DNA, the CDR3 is TGTGCCAGTAGTATAGGAGGGAAGAGGCTGTTTTTT.